These T cell receptor beta chains were read from a single sample in a study of cytomegalovirus exposure and HLA in healthy donors. Profiled with immunoSEQ multiplex PCR; TCRdb holds only in-frame clones, not every one. The table lists just over 150,000 clones, 84% of them singletons. Sequenced sample: PBMCs. Source of these receptors: a young man in good health and CMV-seronegative. Both conserved end residues are part of each CDR3. Each record gives: J gene, V gene, D gene, clone size, CDR3 protein, CDR3 DNA. A D gene is named only where the DNA matches it firmly. Clone size, where shown, is once, few, many, or a class for clones that have expanded.

J: TRBJ2-3; V: TRBV5-1; D: -; size: -; CDR3: CASSTREGTQYF; DNA: TGCGCCAGCAGCACCCGTGAGGGTACGCAGTATTTT
J: TRBJ2-1; V: TRBV6-5; D: TRBD2; size: -; CDR3: CASSPGGDNEQFF; DNA: TGTGCCAGCAGTCCGGGAGGAGACAATGAGCAGTTCTTC
J: TRBJ1-2; V: TRBV5-6; D: TRBD1; size: once; CDR3: CASSRGQEYGYTF; DNA: TGTGCCAGCAGCCGGGGACAGGAGTATGGCTACACCTTC
J: TRBJ1-1; V: TRBV5-4; D: -; size: -; CDR3: CASSQGRTEAFF; DNA: TGTGCCAGCAGCCAGGGAAGAACTGAAGCTTTCTTT
J: TRBJ2-1; V: TRBV4-3; D: TRBD1; size: -; CDR3: CASSQYSGTGGEDEQFF; DNA: TGCGCCAGCAGCCAGTATTCCGGGACAGGGGGTGAGGATGAGCAGTTCTTC
J: TRBJ2-7; V: TRBV6-6; D: -; size: -; CDR3: CASSYGGNSYEQYF; DNA: TGTGCCAGCAGTTACGGCGGTAACTCCTACGAGCAGTACTTC
J: TRBJ1-2; V: TRBV13; D: -; size: -; CDR3: CASSFGANYGYTF; DNA: TGTGCCAGCAGCTTCGGGGCTAACTATGGCTACACCTTC
J: TRBJ2-7; V: TRBV10-1; D: -; size: -; CDR3: CASLYPRLTGYEQYF; DNA: TGCGCCAGCCTATACCCCAGACTGACGGGGTACGAGCAGTACTTC
J: TRBJ1-2; V: TRBV7-9; D: -; size: -; CDR3: CASSSVRGGYTF; DNA: TGTGCCAGCAGCAGCGTCCGGGGAGGCTACACCTTC
J: TRBJ2-1; V: TRBV7-2; D: TRBD2; size: -; CDR3: CASRSGLGSYNEQFF; DNA: TGTGCCAGCAGGTCAGGACTAGGGTCCTACAATGAGCAGTTCTTC
J: TRBJ1-2; V: TRBV6-5; D: TRBD1; size: -; CDR3: CASRFRTGGGYTF; DNA: TGTGCCAGCAGGTTCAGAACAGGGGGTGGCTACACCTTC
J: TRBJ2-1; V: TRBV7-2; D: -; size: -; CDR3: CASSSPAGWEKSYNEQFF; DNA: TGTGCCAGCAGCTCGCCGGCTGGGTGGGAGAAGTCCTACAATGAGCAGTTCTTC
J: TRBJ2-1; V: TRBV25-1; D: TRBD1; size: -; CDR3: CATNPRTGGNNEQFF; DNA: TGTGCCACCAACCCCCGGACAGGGGGGAACAATGAGCAGTTCTTC
J: TRBJ1-1; V: TRBV19; D: TRBD1; size: -; CDR3: CASSHGQAKNTEAFF; DNA: TGTGCCAGTAGCCATGGACAGGCCAAGAACACTGAAGCTTTCTTT
J: TRBJ2-7; V: TRBV7-2; D: -; size: -; CDR3: CASSFLSYEQYF; DNA: TGTGCCAGCAGCTTCCTCTCCTACGAGCAGTACTTC
J: TRBJ2-7; V: TRBV2; D: TRBD1; size: -; CDR3: CASIRGPESSYEQYF; DNA: TGTGCCAGCATCAGGGGGCCGGAAAGCTCCTACGAGCAGTACTTC
J: TRBJ2-2; V: TRBV7-6; D: -; size: -; CDR3: CASSWGTFTGELFF; DNA: TGTGCCAGCAGCTGGGGCACCTTCACCGGGGAGCTGTTTTTT
J: TRBJ2-7; V: TRBV30; D: TRBD2; size: -; CDR3: CAWSVTGGLDEQYF; DNA: TGTGCCTGGAGTGTAACGGGGGGTTTGGACGAGCAGTACTTC
J: TRBJ1-4; V: TRBV19; D: TRBD1; size: once; CDR3: CASSTGGHEKLFF; DNA: TGTGCCAGTTCGACAGGGGGCCATGAAAAACTGTTTTTT
J: TRBJ2-3; V: TRBV7-2; D: -; size: -; CDR3: CASNSPPYTDTQYF; DNA: TGTGCCAGCAACTCCCCTCCTTACACAGATACGCAGTATTTT
J: TRBJ2-2; V: TRBV6-1; D: -; size: -; CDR3: CASRPSGGELFF; DNA: TGTGCCAGCAGGCCGAGTGGCGGGGAGCTGTTTTTT
J: TRBJ1-2; V: TRBV2; D: TRBD1; size: -; CDR3: CASSELGRGRGGYTF; DNA: TGTGCCAGCAGTGAATTGGGCAGGGGGCGCGGTGGCTACACCTTC
J: TRBJ1-2; V: TRBV7-8; D: -; size: -; CDR3: CASSLEVDTVFSHYGYTF; DNA: TGTGCCAGCAGCTTAGAGGTTGATACAGTCTTTTCTCACTATGGCTACACCTTC
J: TRBJ1-4; V: TRBV19; D: TRBD1; size: -; CDR3: CASSSRTGGSTNEKLFF; DNA: TGTGCCAGTAGTTCTCGGACAGGGGGATCAACTAATGAAAAACTGTTTTTT
J: TRBJ2-6; V: TRBV28; D: -; size: -; CDR3: CASSRDWGNSGANVLTF; DNA: TGTGCCAGCAGTCGGGACTGGGGGAACTCTGGGGCCAACGTCCTGACTTTC
J: TRBJ2-3; V: TRBV7-2; D: -; size: -; CDR3: CASSLGADTQYF; DNA: TGTGCCAGCAGCTTAGGAGCAGATACGCAGTATTTT
J: TRBJ2-3; V: TRBV18; D: TRBD1; size: -; CDR3: CASSPDRGLYDTQYF; DNA: TGTGCCAGCTCCCCGGACAGGGGGCTTTATGATACGCAGTATTTT
J: TRBJ1-2; V: TRBV30; D: -; size: -; CDR3: CAWTDRSWGYTF; DNA: TGTGCCTGGACAGACAGGTCTTGGGGCTACACCTTC
J: TRBJ1-5; V: TRBV19; D: TRBD1; size: -; CDR3: CASSIDRGDRGVHF; DNA: TGTGCCAGTAGTATAGATCGGGGAGACAGGGGTGTGCATTTT
J: TRBJ1-4; V: TRBV19; D: TRBD1; size: -; CDR3: CASSKTGDPEKLFF; DNA: TGTGCCAGTAGTAAAACAGGGGATCCCGAAAAACTGTTTTTT
J: TRBJ1-1; V: TRBV11-2; D: -; size: -; CDR3: CASSLSNTEAFF; DNA: TGTGCCAGCAGCTTAAGCAACACTGAAGCTTTCTTT
J: TRBJ2-7; V: TRBV29-1; D: TRBD1; size: -; CDR3: CSVDDRGYEQYF; DNA: TGCAGCGTTGACGACAGGGGTTACGAGCAGTACTTC
J: TRBJ1-1; V: TRBV4-1; D: TRBD1; size: -; CDR3: CASSQGPLGQMNTEAFF; DNA: TGCGCCAGCAGCCAGGGACCGCTGGGACAGATGAACACTGAAGCTTTCTTT
J: TRBJ1-1; V: TRBV19; D: TRBD1; size: -; CDR3: CASRPRGTENTEAFF; DNA: TGTGCCAGCAGACCCCGGGGGACAGAGAACACTGAAGCTTTCTTT
J: TRBJ2-2; V: TRBV4-2; D: -; size: -; CDR3: CASRGGGGGIYTGELFF; DNA: TGTGCCAGCAGGGGGGGAGGGGGGGGTATATACACCGGGGAGCTGTTTTTT
J: TRBJ1-2; V: TRBV6-6; D: -; size: -; CDR3: CATNGEGYGYTF; DNA: TGTGCCACCAATGGGGAGGGCTATGGCTACACCTTC
J: TRBJ2-5; V: TRBV5-1; D: TRBD2; size: -; CDR3: CASSLGGGARETQYF; DNA: TGCGCCAGCAGCTTGGGCGGGGGGGCCAGGGAGACCCAGTACTTC
J: TRBJ2-1; V: TRBV7-9; D: TRBD2; size: few; CDR3: CASSLTRGLAGRDEQFF; DNA: TGTGCCAGCAGCTTAACTAGGGGACTAGCGGGGAGAGATGAGCAGTTCTTC
J: TRBJ1-5; V: TRBV28; D: TRBD1; size: -; CDR3: CASSLSRHRDRGLNQPQHF; DNA: TGTGCCAGCAGTTTATCCCGCCATCGGGACAGGGGGCTGAATCAGCCCCAGCATTTT
J: TRBJ2-2; V: TRBV5-1; D: TRBD2; size: few; CDR3: CASSPTSGTGELFF; DNA: TGCGCCAGCAGCCCGACTAGCGGGACCGGGGAGCTGTTTTTT
J: TRBJ1-3; V: TRBV7-8; D: -; size: few; CDR3: CASSLAAAGNTIYF; DNA: TGTGCCAGCAGCTTAGCGGCAGCTGGAAACACCATATATTTT
J: TRBJ2-2; V: TRBV5-1; D: -; size: -; CDR3: CASSLAGGNTGELFF; DNA: TGCGCCAGCAGCTTGGCCGGGGGGAACACCGGGGAGCTGTTTTTT
J: TRBJ1-1; V: TRBV18; D: -; size: -; CDR3: CASSPQGVANTEAFF; DNA: TGTGCCAGCTCACCACAAGGGGTAGCGAACACTGAAGCTTTCTTT
J: TRBJ2-3; V: TRBV5-1; D: TRBD2; size: -; CDR3: CASSSPGAGGYTDTQYF; DNA: TGCGCCAGCAGCTCCCCAGGGGCGGGGGGTTACACAGATACGCAGTATTTT
J: TRBJ2-6; V: TRBV29-1; D: -; size: -; CDR3: CSSRRLGSGANVLTF; DNA: TGCAGCTCCCGGCGGCTGGGGAGTGGGGCCAACGTCCTGACTTTC
J: TRBJ2-7; V: TRBV11-1; D: TRBD1; size: -; CDR3: CASSSEGDRVHEQYF; DNA: TGTGCCAGCAGCTCGGAGGGGGACAGGGTCCACGAGCAGTACTTC
J: TRBJ2-7; V: TRBV30; D: -; size: -; CDR3: CAWSVGGTYEQYF; DNA: TGTGCCTGGAGTGTGGGGGGAACCTACGAGCAGTACTTC
J: TRBJ1-2; V: TRBV6-5; D: TRBD1; size: -; CDR3: CASHTPGTGYGYTF; DNA: TGTGCCAGCCACACCCCCGGGACAGGTTATGGCTACACCTTC